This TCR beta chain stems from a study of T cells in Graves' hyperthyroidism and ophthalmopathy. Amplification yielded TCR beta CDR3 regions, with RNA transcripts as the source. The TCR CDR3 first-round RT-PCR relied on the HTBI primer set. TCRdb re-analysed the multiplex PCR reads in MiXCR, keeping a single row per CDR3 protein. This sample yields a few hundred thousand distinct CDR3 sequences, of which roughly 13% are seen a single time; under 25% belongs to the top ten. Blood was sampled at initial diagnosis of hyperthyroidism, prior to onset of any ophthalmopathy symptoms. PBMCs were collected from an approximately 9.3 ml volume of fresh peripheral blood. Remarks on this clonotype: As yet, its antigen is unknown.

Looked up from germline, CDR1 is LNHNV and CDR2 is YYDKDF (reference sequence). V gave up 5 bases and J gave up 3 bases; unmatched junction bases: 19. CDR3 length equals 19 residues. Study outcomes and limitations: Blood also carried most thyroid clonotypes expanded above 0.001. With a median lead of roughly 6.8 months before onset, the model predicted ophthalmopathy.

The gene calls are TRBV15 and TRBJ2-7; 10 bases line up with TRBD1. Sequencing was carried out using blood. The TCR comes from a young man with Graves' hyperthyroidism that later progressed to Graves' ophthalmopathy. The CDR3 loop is CATSGVSYGVGQGNYEQYF. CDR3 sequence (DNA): TGTGCCACCAGCGGAGTCAGTTATGGGGTGGGACAGGGGAACTACGAGCAGTACTTC.